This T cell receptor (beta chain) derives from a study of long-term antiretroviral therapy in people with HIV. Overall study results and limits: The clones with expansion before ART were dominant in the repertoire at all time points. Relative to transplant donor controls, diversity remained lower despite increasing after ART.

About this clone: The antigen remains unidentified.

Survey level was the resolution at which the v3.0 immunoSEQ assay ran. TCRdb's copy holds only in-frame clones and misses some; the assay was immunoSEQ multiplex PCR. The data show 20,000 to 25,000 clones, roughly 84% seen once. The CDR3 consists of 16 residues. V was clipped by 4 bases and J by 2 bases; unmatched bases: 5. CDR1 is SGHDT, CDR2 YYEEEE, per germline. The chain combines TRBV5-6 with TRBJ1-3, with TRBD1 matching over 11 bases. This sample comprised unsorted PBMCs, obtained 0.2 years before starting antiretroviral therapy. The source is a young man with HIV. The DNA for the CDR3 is TGTGCCAGCAGCCCGAGGGGACAGGGGGCTGGAAACACCATATATTTT. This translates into CASSPRGQGAGNTIYF. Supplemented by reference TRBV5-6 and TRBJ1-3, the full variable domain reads DAGVTQSPTHLIKTRGQQVTLRCSPKSGHDTVSWYQQALGQGPQFIFQYYEEEERQRGNFPDRFSGHQFPNYSSELNVNALLLGDSALYLCASSPRGQGAGNTIYFGEGSWLTVV.